This T cell receptor (beta chain) was sequenced in a study of blood T cell repertoires in COVID-19 (dated by TCRdb to the early 2020s). For the wider study: Collaborator samples came from the United States, Italy and Spain and covered acute and convalescent phases of COVID-19. A freely available public database, intended as a resource for researchers studying the immune response to SARS-CoV-2, is where the repertoires were released. The sample metadata nearly always contained a de-identified subject ID, COVID-19 status, age in years and sex. Where available, HLA class I and class II types were obtained from metadata supplied by the sample provider rather than from assay-based typing. The samples were drawn from two sources: the first 160 participants of the ongoing ImmuneRACE study, and 950 to 1,500 subjects contributed by 6 global collaborators. Subjects who had been exposed to COVID-19, were actively infected with it, or had recovered from it provided the deeply sampled blood TCRbeta repertoires that made up the dataset. The prospective study material was composed of cDNA or gDNA derived from T cells, B-cell-depleted T cells, or PBMCs.

Concerning this clone: Its antigen has not been determined. Base qualities are not at hand, and no much larger clone is one base apart.

Summary of the overall study and its limitations: How much clinical and demographic metadata was included differed by source and by participant, and the metadata was provided uncurated.

TCRbeta CDR3 regions were amplified from genomic DNA by means of the immunoSEQ Assay, a bias-controlled multiplex PCR. The original pipeline was this. The number of nucleated cells in each sample was estimated by amplification of reference gene primers within the assay. To quantify the absolute abundance of each unique TCRbeta CDR3 rearrangement, sequence reads were collapsed and filtered. For each sample, productive Simpson clonality was calculated as the square root of Simpson's diversity index over productive rearrangements. TCRdb provides this immuneACCESS table in a form limited to in-frame rearrangements. Some clones are lacking; in checked studies, under half of them reflect an unresolved V gene, and why the rest are absent is not known. That table gives V, J and clone size, and the DNA gave D and trimming. For this sample the table gives approximately 260,000 clones, of which about 90% were detected only once. The ten largest account for around 2% of the sample.

Participants in the prospective study were enrolled through a virtual design, were aged roughly 18 to 100 years, and lived in about two dozen United States geographic areas. To assign participants to cohorts, the prospective study relied on clinical history that participants themselves reported in a screening survey and a study questionnaire. Recovered participants in ImmuneRACE Cohort 3 were defined by two consecutive negative NP/OP PCR tests, clearance by a healthcare professional, or resolution of symptoms. In the prospective study, whole blood, serum and a nasopharyngeal or oropharyngeal swab were collected from each participant by mobile phlebotomists. Additional blood draws and questionnaires over an approximately 2-month period could optionally be provided by prospective study participants. Before DNA extraction, blood samples from the prospective study were shipped at room temperature or frozen.

The source of this sequence is a woman between 18 and 29 years old who had recovered from COVID-19. Sequenced input: PBMCs or T cells enriched from blood (not recorded which).

CDR3 region: CASSFRGSGNTIYF. The nucleotide sequence is given as TGTGCCAGCAGCTTTCGTGGGAGCGGAAACACCATATATTTT. The sequence links TRBV13 to TRBJ1-3; no D segment can be confidently identified. V is clipped by 3 bases and J by 4 bases, and the sequence between their germline boundaries is 10 bases long. From the cysteine through the phenylalanine, the CDR3 covers 14 amino acids. Kept here is only the CDR3 DNA, which spans 42 bases and is read in frame from base 1. From the germline V gene (reference sequence), CDR1 is PRHDT and CDR2 is FYEKMQ.